This is a list of T cell receptor beta chains from one sample in a study of blood T cell repertoires in COVID-19. TCRdb's copy holds only in-frame clones and misses some; the assay was immunoSEQ multiplex PCR. This table holds under 65,000 clones, about nine tenths found once. The material sequenced was peripheral blood. These receptors were collected from an elderly woman with COVID-19, enrolled during active disease. Each CDR3 is given with its conserved first and last residue. Fields, in order: clone size, J gene, D gene, V gene, CDR3 protein, CDR3 DNA. The D gene is left open where the match is weak. The size entry is marked missing in some rows and otherwise reads once, few, many or a size class.

>once|TRBJ2-1|.|TRBV24-1
CATSESSGHQNDEQFF
TGTGCCACCAGTGAATCCTCGGGACACCAAAATGATGAGCAGTTCTTC
>.|TRBJ1-1|TRBD1|TRBV18
CASSRGQAGGQVNTEAFF
TGTGCCAGCTCACGAGGGCAGGCAGGGGGGCAGGTGAACACTGAAGCTTTCTTT
>.|TRBJ1-3|TRBD1|TRBV6-5
CASSPTGFAGNTIYF
TGTGCCAGCAGCCCGACAGGGTTCGCTGGAAACACCATATATTTT
>.|TRBJ1-2|.|TRBV29-1
CSVDRANYGYTF
TGCAGCGTTGACAGGGCTAACTATGGCTACACCTTC
>.|TRBJ2-7|.|TRBV2
CASSERLVASYEQYF
TGTGCCAGCAGCGAGAGACTAGTTGCCTCCTACGAGCAGTACTTC
>.|TRBJ1-1|.|TRBV7-3
CASSQGVNTEAFF
TGTGCCAGCAGCCAGGGTGTGAACACTGAAGCTTTCTTT
>.|TRBJ1-4|.|TRBV5-1
CASSLVGERGEKLFF
TGCGCCAGCAGCTTGGTAGGGGAACGAGGTGAAAAACTGTTTTTT
>.|TRBJ1-1|.|TRBV7-8
CASTLGVGSMNTEAFF
TGTGCCAGCACACTCGGGGTCGGATCCATGAACACTGAAGCTTTCTTT
>.|TRBJ2-2|TRBD1|TRBV7-2
CASSLDRKGGTGELFF
TGTGCCAGCAGCCTGGACAGGAAAGGAGGCACCGGGGAGCTGTTTTTT
>.|TRBJ1-2|.|TRBV7-9
CASSPRTKGDYGYTF
TGTGCCAGCAGCCCTAGAACGAAGGGAGACTATGGCTACACCTTC
>once|TRBJ2-1|.|TRBV21-1
CASSKAALVSTGNEQFF
TGTGCCAGCAGCAAAGCCGCCTTGGTGAGTACCGGTAATGAGCAGTTCTTC